A single sample is the source of the 5 T cell receptor beta chains below, sequenced in a study of T-cell reconstitution after alpha-beta-depleted transplantation in children. Unique molecular identifiers were incorporated during preparation of the TCRbeta library. TCRdb reprocessed the PCR reads via MiXCR and lists one record per CDR3 protein. The sample records roughly 570,000 distinct CDR3 sequences, 20% to 30% being singletons. The source was PBMCs, collected before TCRalphabeta/CD19-depleted stem cell transplant. These receptors came from a boy under two years old with Wiskott-Aldrich syndrome, due to receive a stem cell transplant.

This chain links TRBV7-3 with TRBJ2-2; D may correspond to TRBD1 or TRBD2 (6 bases each). The germline V and J ends were trimmed by 5 bases and 6 bases, with 16 bases remaining between them. Germline loops: CDR1 SGHTA, CDR2 FQGTGA. The CDR3 is made up of 15 amino acids. The CDR3 nucleotides are TGTGCCAGCAGCCGAGGGGGGCTGAGGTCCGGGGAGCTGTTTTTT. Protein sequence: CASSRGGLRSGELFF.

The chain couples TRBV29-1 to TRBJ2-7; D remains ambiguous. The germline V gene encodes CDR1 SQVTM and CDR2 ANQGSEA. The CDR3 is made up of 14 amino acids. The V gene lost 4 bases and the J gene lost 2 bases, with 15 bases spanning the gap. CDR3 amino acids: CSVVRSGSTYEQYF. As DNA, the CDR3 is TGCAGCGTTGTACGGTCGGGTTCTACCTACGAGCAGTACTTC.

The rearrangement uses TRBV27 and TRBJ2-7; the D is unclear. Trimming pared 4 bases from V and 3 bases from J, leaving 13 bases between. The CDR3 runs 14 residues. Per germline, CDR1 MNHEY and CDR2 SMNVEV (reference sequence). In nucleotides, the CDR3 is TGTGCCAGCAGTTCTAAGGGATTGGGCTACGAGCAGTACTTC. Translated, it gives CASSSKGLGYEQYF.

The CDR3 DNA follows: TGTGCCAGCAACAGGACACTAGCGGACAATGAGCAGTTCTTC. Its translation is CASNRTLADNEQFF. The V gene is TRBV7-7, the J gene TRBJ2-1; 8 bases fit TRBD2. This CDR3 contains 14 residues. V was pared by 7 bases and J by 5 bases, with 7 bases of the junction left unmatched. Germline CDR1 is SSHAT and CDR2 is FNYEAQ (reference sequence).

This clonotype was seen more than once but under ten times. V gene TRBV27 combines with J gene TRBJ2-7; D gene uncertain. From germline, CDR1 is MNHEY and CDR2 SMNVEV (reference sequence). V gave up 5 bases and J gave up 2 bases, with 13 bases separating them. The CDR3 consists of 14 residues. CDR3 sequence reads: CASSPYNGAYEQYF. The DNA of the CDR3 is TGTGCCAGCAGTCCCTACAATGGGGCCTACGAGCAGTACTTC.